Sequencing of this T cell receptor (beta chain) was carried out in a study of T cell repertoires in cytomegalovirus infection. Study-wide background: Matching HLA type and CMV infection were both indicated by public TCR beta signatures. Study-level findings and limits: Within the response measured ex vivo, HLA-C-restricted CMV-specific TCR beta clonotypes were dominant. Individuals carrying CMV plus the relevant HLA were identified by cumulative frequency of public TCR beta families.

TCRdb analysed the reads with MiXCR anew, one entry per CDR3 protein. The sample includes more than 150,000 distinct CDR3 sequences, over 15% of them seen just once. This clonotype was counted a few times. Its antigen is not known. The CDR3 length is 14 residues. V shed 7 bases and J shed 4 bases, with 16 bases lying between them. Germline loops: CDR1 SEHNR, CDR2 FQNEAQ (reference sequence). This clonotype originated in a human donor in good health (CMV status not recorded). Some clones in this sample may be carry-over from other donors' samples. Sequencing was performed on CD8+ T cells from PBMCs. This chain connects TRBV7-9 to TRBJ1-2; a weak D match, TRBD1 (6 bases). The CDR3 DNA sequence: TGTGCCAGCATCCAAACGGGGGCAGGCTATGGCTACACCTTC. Translation gives CASIQTGAGYGYTF.